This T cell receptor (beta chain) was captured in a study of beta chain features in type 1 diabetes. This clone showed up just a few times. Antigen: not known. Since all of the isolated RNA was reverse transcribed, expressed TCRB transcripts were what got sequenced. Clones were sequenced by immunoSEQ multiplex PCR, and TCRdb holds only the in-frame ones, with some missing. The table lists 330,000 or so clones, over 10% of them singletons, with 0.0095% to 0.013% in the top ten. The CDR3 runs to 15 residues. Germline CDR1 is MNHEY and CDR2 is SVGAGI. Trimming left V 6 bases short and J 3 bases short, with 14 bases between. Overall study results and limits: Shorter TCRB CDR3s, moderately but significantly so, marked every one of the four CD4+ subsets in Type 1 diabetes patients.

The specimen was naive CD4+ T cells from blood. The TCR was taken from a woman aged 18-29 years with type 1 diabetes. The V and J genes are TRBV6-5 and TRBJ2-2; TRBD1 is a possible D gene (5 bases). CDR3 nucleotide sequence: TGTGCCAGCAGAAACCCCGGCAGGGACACCGGGGAGCTGTTTTTT. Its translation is CASRNPGRDTGELFF.